A few counts support the clone carrying this T cell receptor (beta chain). The antigen remains unidentified. Everyone who gave samples was a healthy Caucasian. Template switching added a universal primer site; cDNA carried unique molecular identifiers. TCRdb re-analysed the 5' RACE reads in MiXCR, keeping a single row per CDR3 protein. The sample includes 400,000 or so distinct CDR3 sequences, about 9% of them seen just once. The data derive from a study of identical twins. Overall study results and limits: The analysis was cross-sectional rather than longitudinal within donors. Diverse VJ usage suggested most zero-insertion clonotypes were not invariant T cells.

Trimming removed 3 bases at V and 5 bases at J, with 15 bases between. This CDR3 has 15 residues. CDR1 and CDR2 from the germline V gene are KGHSH and LQKENI. The clonotype originates from a woman aged 50 to 65 in good health. The sequencing input was naive T cells sorted from blood. V and J are TRBV18 and TRBJ2-3, with D tentatively TRBD1 (6 bases). CDR3 nucleotides: TGTGCCAGCTCACCGAGGGACGTCAGGGGAGATACGCAGTATTTT. Its protein is CASSPRDVRGDTQYF.